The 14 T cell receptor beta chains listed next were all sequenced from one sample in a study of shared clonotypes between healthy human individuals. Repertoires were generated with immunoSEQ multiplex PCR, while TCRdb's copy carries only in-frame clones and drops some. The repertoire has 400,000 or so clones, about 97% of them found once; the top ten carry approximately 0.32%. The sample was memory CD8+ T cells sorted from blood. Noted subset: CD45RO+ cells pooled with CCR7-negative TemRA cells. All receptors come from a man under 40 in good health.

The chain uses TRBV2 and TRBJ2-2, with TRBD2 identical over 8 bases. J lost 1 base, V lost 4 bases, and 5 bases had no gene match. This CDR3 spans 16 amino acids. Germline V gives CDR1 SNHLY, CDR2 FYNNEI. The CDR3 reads CASSAAGLENTGELFF. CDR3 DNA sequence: TGTGCCAGCAGTGCAGCGGGACTAGAGAACACCGGGGAGCTGTTTTTT.

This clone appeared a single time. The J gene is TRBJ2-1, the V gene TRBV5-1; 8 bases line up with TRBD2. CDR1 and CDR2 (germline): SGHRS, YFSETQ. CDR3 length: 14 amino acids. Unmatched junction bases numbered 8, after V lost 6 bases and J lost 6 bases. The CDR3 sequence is CASNGLAGTNEQFF. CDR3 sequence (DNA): TGCGCCAGCAACGGATTAGCGGGGACCAATGAGCAGTTCTTC.

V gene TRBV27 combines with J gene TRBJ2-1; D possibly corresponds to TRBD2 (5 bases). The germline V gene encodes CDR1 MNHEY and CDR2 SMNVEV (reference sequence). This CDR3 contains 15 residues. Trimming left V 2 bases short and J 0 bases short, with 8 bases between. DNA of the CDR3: TGTGCCAGCAGTTTAGGTGCGGGCTCCTACAATGAGCAGTTCTTC. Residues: CASSLGAGSYNEQFF.

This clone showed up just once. The CDR3 region is CSVVRDTQYF. The CDR3 nucleotides are TGCAGCGTGGTTAGAGATACGCAGTATTTT. V usage is TRBV29-1 and J usage is TRBJ2-3; D is unresolved. The CDR3 contains 10 residues. V gave up 6 bases and J gave up 5 bases, with 6 bases separating them. CDR1 and CDR2 from the germline V gene are SQVTM and ANQGSEA.

The CDR3: CASSSHRGRDEKLFF. The CDR3 nucleotides read TGTGCCAGCAGCTCCCACAGGGGGCGGGATGAAAAACTGTTTTTT. This rearrangement joins TRBV7-9 to TRBJ1-4, with 9 positions matching TRBD1. With V trimmed by 4 bases and J by 6 bases, 6 bases remained unmatched. Germline CDR1 reads SEHNR; CDR2 reads FQNEAQ (reference sequence). The CDR3 length is 15 residues.

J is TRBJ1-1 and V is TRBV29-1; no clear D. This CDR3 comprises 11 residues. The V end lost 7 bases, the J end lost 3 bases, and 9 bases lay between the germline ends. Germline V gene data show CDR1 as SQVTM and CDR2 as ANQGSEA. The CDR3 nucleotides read TGCAGCGGGGGAAGGGACACTGAAGCTTTCTTT. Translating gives CSGGRDTEAFF.

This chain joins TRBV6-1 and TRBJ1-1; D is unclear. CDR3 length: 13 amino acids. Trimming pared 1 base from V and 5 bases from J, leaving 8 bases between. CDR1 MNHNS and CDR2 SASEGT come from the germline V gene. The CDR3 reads CASSEGGGTEAFF. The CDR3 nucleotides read TGTGCCAGCAGTGAAGGGGGAGGGACTGAAGCTTTCTTT.

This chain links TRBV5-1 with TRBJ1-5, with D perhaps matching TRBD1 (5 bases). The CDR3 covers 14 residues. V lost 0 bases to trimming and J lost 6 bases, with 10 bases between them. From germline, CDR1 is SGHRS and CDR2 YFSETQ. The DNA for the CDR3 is TGCGCCAGCAGCTTGGACTCGGGGGGTCAGCCCCAGCATTTT. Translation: CASSLDSGGQPQHF.

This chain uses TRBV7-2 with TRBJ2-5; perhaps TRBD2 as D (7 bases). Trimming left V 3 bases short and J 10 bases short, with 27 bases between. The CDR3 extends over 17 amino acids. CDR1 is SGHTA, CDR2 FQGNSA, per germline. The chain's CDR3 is CASSFEVGGGKSGVQYF. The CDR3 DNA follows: TGTGCCAGCAGCTTTGAAGTGGGCGGGGGAAAATCAGGGGTCCAGTACTTC.

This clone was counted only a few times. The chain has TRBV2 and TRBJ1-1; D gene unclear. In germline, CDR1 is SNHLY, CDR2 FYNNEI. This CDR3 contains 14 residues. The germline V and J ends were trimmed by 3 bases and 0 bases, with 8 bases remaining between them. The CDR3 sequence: CASSDSPVNTEAFF. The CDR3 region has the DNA TGTGCCAGCAGTGATTCTCCGGTGAACACTGAAGCTTTCTTT. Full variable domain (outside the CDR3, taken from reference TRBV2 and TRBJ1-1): EPEVTQTPSHQVTQMGQEVILRCVPISNHLYFYWYRQILGQKVEFLVSFYNNEISEKSEIFDDQFSVERPDGSNFTLKIRSTKLEDSAMYFCASSDSPVNTEAFFGQGTRLTVV.

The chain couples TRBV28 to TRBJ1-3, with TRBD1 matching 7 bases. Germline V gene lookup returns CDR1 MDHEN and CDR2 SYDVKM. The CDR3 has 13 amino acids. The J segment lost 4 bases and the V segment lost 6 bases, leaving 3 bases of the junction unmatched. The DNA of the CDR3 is TGTGCCAGCAGCTCGGGACAGGGAAACACCATATATTTT. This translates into CASSSGQGNTIYF.

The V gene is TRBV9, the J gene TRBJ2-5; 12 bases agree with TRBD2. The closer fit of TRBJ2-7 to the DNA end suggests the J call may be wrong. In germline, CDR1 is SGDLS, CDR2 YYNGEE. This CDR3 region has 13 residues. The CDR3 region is CASSGTSGNEQYF. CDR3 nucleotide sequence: TGTGCCAGCAGCGGGACTAGCGGGAACGAGCAGTACTTC.

CDR3 nucleotide sequence: TGTGCCAGCAGCTTACCTCCGGCGTACAATGAGCAGTTCTTC. It yields the protein CASSLPPAYNEQFF. J is TRBJ2-1 and V is TRBV7-9; D ambiguous. Trimming stripped 2 bases from V and 4 bases from J, with 9 bases between. The CDR3 extends over 14 amino acids. Germline V gene sequence: CDR1 SEHNR, CDR2 FQNEAQ (reference sequence).

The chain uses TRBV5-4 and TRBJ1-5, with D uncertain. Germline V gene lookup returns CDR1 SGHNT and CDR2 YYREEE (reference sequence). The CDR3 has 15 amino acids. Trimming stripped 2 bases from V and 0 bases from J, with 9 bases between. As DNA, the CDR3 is TGTGCCAGCAGCTTCGGACTAGATAGCAATCAGCCCCAGCATTTT. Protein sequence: CASSFGLDSNQPQHF.